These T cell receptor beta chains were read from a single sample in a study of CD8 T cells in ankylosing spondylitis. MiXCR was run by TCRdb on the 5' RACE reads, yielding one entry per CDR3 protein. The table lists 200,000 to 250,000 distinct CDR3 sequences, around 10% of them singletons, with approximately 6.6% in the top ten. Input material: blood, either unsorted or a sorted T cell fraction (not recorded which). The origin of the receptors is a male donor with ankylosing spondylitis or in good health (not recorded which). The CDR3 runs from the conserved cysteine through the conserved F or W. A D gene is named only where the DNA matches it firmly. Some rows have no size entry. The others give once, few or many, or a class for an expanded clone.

CDR3 DNA: TGTGCCAGCAGTCCCGACCAGGGTGGGATTGAGACCCAGTACTTC
CDR3 protein: CASSPDQGGIETQYF
J gene: TRBJ2-5
V gene: TRBV28
D gene: NA
clone size: few

CDR3 DNA: TGTGCCAGCAGATTCTACAATGAGCAGTTCTTC
CDR3 protein: CASRFYNEQFF
J gene: TRBJ2-1
V gene: TRBV5-6
D gene: NA
clone size: many

CDR3 DNA: TGTGCCAGCAGTGAAGCGGGGCAGGGAAGTTCACCCCTCCACTTT
CDR3 protein: CASSEAGQGSSPLHF
J gene: TRBJ1-6
V gene: TRBV6-1
D gene: NA
clone size: many

CDR3 DNA: TGCAGTGCTAGAGATCTGGACAGGCGGTCCCAAATCTCTTACACTGAAGCTTTCTTT
CDR3 protein: CSARDLDRRSQISYTEAFF
J gene: TRBJ1-1
V gene: TRBV20-1
D gene: TRBD1
clone size: many

CDR3 DNA: TGTGCCAGCAGCTTAGCGGGGACTACAGCAGATACGCAGTATTTT
CDR3 protein: CASSLAGTTADTQYF
J gene: TRBJ2-3
V gene: TRBV7-8
D gene: TRBD2
clone size: NA

CDR3 DNA: TGTGCCAGCAGCATCAACCTCAGGGGGGAGACCCAGTACTTC
CDR3 protein: CASSINLRGETQYF
J gene: TRBJ2-5
V gene: TRBV7-8
D gene: TRBD1
clone size: many

CDR3 DNA: TGTGCCAGCAGCCGAGACACAGGGTTTTCGGACATTCAGTACTTC
CDR3 protein: CASSRDTGFSDIQYF
J gene: TRBJ2-4
V gene: TRBV7-8
D gene: NA
clone size: NA

CDR3 DNA: TGTGCCAGCAGCAAACCCCCAGCGGGGGCCTACAATGAGCAGTTCTTC
CDR3 protein: CASSKPPAGAYNEQFF
J gene: TRBJ2-1
V gene: TRBV12-3/TRBV12-4
D gene: TRBD2
clone size: many

CDR3 DNA: TGCAGTGCTCGGGGGACAGGGCTGGGGGTTTATGGCTACACCTTC
CDR3 protein: CSARGTGLGVYGYTF
J gene: TRBJ1-2
V gene: TRBV20-1
D gene: TRBD1
clone size: many

CDR3 DNA: TGTGCCAGCAGACCCCCCCGGACAGGGGGTGATTCACCCCTCCACTTT
CDR3 protein: CASRPPRTGGDSPLHF
J gene: TRBJ1-6
V gene: TRBV12-3/TRBV12-4
D gene: TRBD1
clone size: many

CDR3 DNA: TGTGCCAGCAGCAACCCGGCCCAGTCCTACGAGCAGTACTTC
CDR3 protein: CASSNPAQSYEQYF
J gene: TRBJ2-7
V gene: TRBV7-9
D gene: NA
clone size: NA

CDR3 DNA: TGTGCCAGCAGTTTCTCAGGGAGGACCGGGGAGCTGTTTTTT
CDR3 protein: CASSFSGRTGELFF
J gene: TRBJ2-2
V gene: TRBV12-3/TRBV12-4
D gene: NA
clone size: many

CDR3 DNA: TGCAGCGTTATGGGGCGCTCTGGAAACACCATATATTTT
CDR3 protein: CSVMGRSGNTIYF
J gene: TRBJ1-3
V gene: TRBV29-1
D gene: NA
clone size: many

CDR3 DNA: TGCAGTGCTAGAGATTTGAGTTGGGAGACCCAGTACTTC
CDR3 protein: CSARDLSWETQYF
J gene: TRBJ2-5
V gene: TRBV20-1
D gene: NA
clone size: few

CDR3 DNA: TGTGCCAGCAGATCGGACGGAGTTGAAGCTTTCTTT
CDR3 protein: CASRSDGVEAFF
J gene: TRBJ1-1
V gene: TRBV2
D gene: NA
clone size: few

CDR3 DNA: TGCAGTGCTCCGTCGGTCCGGGACAGAGAGTACCAAGAGACCCAGTACTTC
CDR3 protein: CSAPSVRDREYQETQYF
J gene: TRBJ2-5
V gene: TRBV20-1
D gene: TRBD1
clone size: many

CDR3 DNA: TGTGCCAGCAGCGCTTCGGACAGGGCCCCCTACGAGCAGTACTTC
CDR3 protein: CASSASDRAPYEQYF
J gene: TRBJ2-7
V gene: TRBV9
D gene: TRBD1
clone size: many

CDR3 DNA: TGCAGCGTTGATAAGGACAAGGGGCATGGCTACACCTTC
CDR3 protein: CSVDKDKGHGYTF
J gene: TRBJ1-2
V gene: TRBV29-1
D gene: NA
clone size: many

CDR3 DNA: TGCGCCAGCAGGAAGTATAGCGGAAGCTCCTACAATGAGCAGTTCTTC
CDR3 protein: CASRKYSGSSYNEQFF
J gene: TRBJ2-1
V gene: TRBV5-1
D gene: NA
clone size: NA

CDR3 DNA: TGTGCCAGCAGCCCCGGTATGCGGGACACCATATATTTT
CDR3 protein: CASSPGMRDTIYF
J gene: TRBJ1-3
V gene: TRBV3-1
D gene: NA
clone size: many

CDR3 DNA: TGCAGCGTTGAGGAGGACCCTTCAAGCGAGCAGTACTTC
CDR3 protein: CSVEEDPSSEQYF
J gene: TRBJ2-7
V gene: TRBV29-1
D gene: NA
clone size: few

CDR3 DNA: TGTGCCAGCAGCTCCTATACTAAAGCGGGAGATACGCAGTATTTT
CDR3 protein: CASSSYTKAGDTQYF
J gene: TRBJ2-3
V gene: TRBV11-2
D gene: NA
clone size: few

CDR3 DNA: TGTGCCAGCAGCTTGGCCGGGACGAGGAGCAATCAGCCCCAGCATTTT
CDR3 protein: CASSLAGTRSNQPQHF
J gene: TRBJ1-5
V gene: TRBV5-5
D gene: NA
clone size: many

CDR3 DNA: TGTGCCAGCAAAGGACAGGGGGGTGCTCAGCCCCAGCATTTT
CDR3 protein: CASKGQGGAQPQHF
J gene: TRBJ1-5
V gene: TRBV12-3/TRBV12-4
D gene: TRBD1
clone size: many

CDR3 DNA: TGCAGCGTAGCCACGACAGGGGGCGGGGAGACCCAGTACTTC
CDR3 protein: CSVATTGGGETQYF
J gene: TRBJ2-5
V gene: TRBV29-1
D gene: TRBD1
clone size: many

CDR3 DNA: TGTGCCAGCGGTGAGACCCAGTACTTC
CDR3 protein: CASGETQYF
J gene: TRBJ2-5
V gene: TRBV7-8
D gene: NA
clone size: many

CDR3 DNA: TGCGCCAGCAGCTTGGGTGCGGAGAAATCCTACGAGCAGTACTTC
CDR3 protein: CASSLGAEKSYEQYF
J gene: TRBJ2-7
V gene: TRBV5-1
D gene: NA
clone size: many

CDR3 DNA: TGTGCCAGCAGCTTAGCGGTGTGGGTAAGGGCATCGGATGGCGAAAAACTGTTTTTT
CDR3 protein: CASSLAVWVRASDGEKLFF
J gene: TRBJ1-4
V gene: TRBV11-1
D gene: NA
clone size: NA

CDR3 DNA: TGTGCCAGCAGTGGGACAGGGGAAGAAAAACTGTTTTTT
CDR3 protein: CASSGTGEEKLFF
J gene: TRBJ1-4
V gene: TRBV28
D gene: TRBD1
clone size: NA

CDR3 DNA: TGCGCCAGCAGCTTGGGGATCAAGCAGTACTTC
CDR3 protein: CASSLGIKQYF
J gene: TRBJ2-7
V gene: TRBV5-1
D gene: NA
clone size: many

CDR3 DNA: TGTGCCAGCAGCGTAGCGGGGGGGTCAGATACGCAGTATTTT
CDR3 protein: CASSVAGGSDTQYF
J gene: TRBJ2-3
V gene: TRBV9
D gene: TRBD2
clone size: many

CDR3 DNA: TGTGCCAGCAGCCAAGGGGGGACGGCACTCTACAATGAGCAGTTCTTC
CDR3 protein: CASSQGGTALYNEQFF
J gene: TRBJ2-1
V gene: TRBV3-1
D gene: NA
clone size: NA

CDR3 DNA: TGTGCCCTTTTTTGGGCACAAGAGACCCAGTACTTC
CDR3 protein: CALFWAQETQYF
J gene: TRBJ2-5
V gene: TRBV21-1
D gene: NA
clone size: NA

CDR3 DNA: TGTGCCACCGGTGGGGACAGGGGAAATGAGCAGTTCTTC
CDR3 protein: CATGGDRGNEQFF
J gene: TRBJ2-1
V gene: TRBV10-3
D gene: TRBD1
clone size: many

CDR3 DNA: TGCGCCAGCAGCCAAGATTTAGCCAGGGCCACCGGGGAGCTGTTTTTT
CDR3 protein: CASSQDLARATGELFF
J gene: TRBJ2-2
V gene: TRBV4-1
D gene: NA
clone size: many

CDR3 DNA: TGCGCCAGCAGCTCCCAGGGGACGAACACCGGGGAGCTGTTTTTT
CDR3 protein: CASSSQGTNTGELFF
J gene: TRBJ2-2
V gene: TRBV5-1
D gene: NA
clone size: many

CDR3 DNA: TGTGCCAGCAGTTTCCCGCTGGGGCCAGCTTTCTTT
CDR3 protein: CASSFPLGPAFF
J gene: TRBJ1-1
V gene: TRBV12-3/TRBV12-4
D gene: NA
clone size: many

CDR3 DNA: TGCAGCGTTCGCATTTCGACAGCGACCGGGGAGCTGTTTTTT
CDR3 protein: CSVRISTATGELFF
J gene: TRBJ2-2
V gene: TRBV29-1
D gene: NA
clone size: NA